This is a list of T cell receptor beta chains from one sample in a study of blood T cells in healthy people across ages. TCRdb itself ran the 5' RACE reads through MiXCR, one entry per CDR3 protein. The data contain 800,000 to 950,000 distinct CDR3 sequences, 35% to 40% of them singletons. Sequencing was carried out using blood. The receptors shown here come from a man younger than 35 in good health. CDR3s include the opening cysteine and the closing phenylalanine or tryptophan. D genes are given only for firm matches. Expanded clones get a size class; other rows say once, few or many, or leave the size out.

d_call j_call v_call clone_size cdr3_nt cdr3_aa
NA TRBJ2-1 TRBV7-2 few TGTGCCAGCAGCTTAGAGGGACTGGGCACGAATGAGCAGTTCTTC CASSLEGLGTNEQFF
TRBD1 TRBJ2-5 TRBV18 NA TGTGCCAGCTCACCTACAGGGGTAAGGAATGAGCAGTACTTC CASSPTGVRNEQYF
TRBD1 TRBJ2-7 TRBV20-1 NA TGCAGTGCTAGAGATACATATCGACAGGGGGGGACCTACGAGCAGTACTTC CSARDTYRQGGTYEQYF
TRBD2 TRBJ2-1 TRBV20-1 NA TGCAGTGCTAGGGGGACTAGCGGGGGGGTCAGCTCCCACAATGAGCAGTTCTTC CSARGTSGGVSSHNEQFF
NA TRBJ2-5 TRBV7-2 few TGTGCCAGCAGCTTATCGGCCCGGGGTGAGACCCAGTACTTC CASSLSARGETQYF
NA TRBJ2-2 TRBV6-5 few TGTGCCAGCAGTGTCACAGGGATTAACACCGGGGAGCTGTTTTTT CASSVTGINTGELFF
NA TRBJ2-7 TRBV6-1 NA TGTGCCAGCAGTGAAGGTATAGCTAGTCTATACGAGCAGTACTTC CASSEGIASLYEQYF
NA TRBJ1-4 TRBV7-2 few TGTGCCAGCAGCCCCCAAGCTGGGGGGTATTATGAAAAACTGTTTTTT CASSPQAGGYYEKLFF
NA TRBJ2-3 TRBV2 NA TGTGCCAGCACTCCCTGGGCAGGCTCACGGGATACGCAGTATTTT CASTPWAGSRDTQYF
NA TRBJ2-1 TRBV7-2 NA TGTGCCAGCAGCTCCCTAGCGTATGAGCAGTTCTTC CASSSLAYEQFF
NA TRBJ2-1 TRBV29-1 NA TGCAGCGTTCAGAGACACCCGGGACGCTCCTACAATGAGCAGTTCTTC CSVQRHPGRSYNEQFF
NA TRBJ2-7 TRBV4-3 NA TGCGCCAGCAGCCAAGGACCTCTTGGGCCGAGATCCTACAATGAGCAGTACTTC CASSQGPLGPRSYNEQYF
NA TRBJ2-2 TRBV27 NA TGTGCCAGCAGTTTTACAGGGAACACCGGGGAGCTGTTTTTT CASSFTGNTGELFF
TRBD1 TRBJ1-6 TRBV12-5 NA TGTGCTAGTGGCTCCGGGACAGTCAATTCACCCCTCCACTTT CASGSGTVNSPLHF
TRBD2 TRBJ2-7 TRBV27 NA TGTGCCAGCAGTTTATCGGAAGCGGGGGGGATTCACGAGCAGTACTTC CASSLSEAGGIHEQYF
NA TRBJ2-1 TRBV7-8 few TGTGCCAGCAGCTTGAGGAGGGGGGGCCTGTTGGGCAATGAGCAGTTCTTC CASSLRRGGLLGNEQFF
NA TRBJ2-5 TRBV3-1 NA TGTGCCAGCAGCCAATACAGTTCGGCCCCCGGGGGCCAAGAGACCCAGTACTTC CASSQYSSAPGGQETQYF
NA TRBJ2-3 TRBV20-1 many TGCAGTGCTAGAGTGGCGAAGCGGAGTAGCACAGATACGCAGTATTTT CSARVAKRSSTDTQYF
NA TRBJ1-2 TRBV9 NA TGTGCCAGCACCCCCTGGAGGGACGACTATGGCTACACCTTC CASTPWRDDYGYTF
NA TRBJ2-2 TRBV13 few TGTGCCAGCAGCCCTTCTAGTCTAGTAAACACCGGGGAGCTGTTTTTT CASSPSSLVNTGELFF
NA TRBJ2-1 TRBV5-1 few TGCGCCAGCACCGAATCGACGGGCTCCTACAATGAGCAGTTCTTC CASTESTGSYNEQFF
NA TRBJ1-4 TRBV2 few TGTGCCAGCAGACGAGCAGGGTCTGAAAAACTGTTTTTT CASRRAGSEKLFF
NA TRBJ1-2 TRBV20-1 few TGCAGTGCTAGAGCTGGCAGTGATAACTATGGCTACACCTTC CSARAGSDNYGYTF
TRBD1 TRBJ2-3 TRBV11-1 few TGTGCCAGCAGCCCCAAGTTGACAGGGAGTTTTTCGGCAGATACGCAGTATTTT CASSPKLTGSFSADTQYF
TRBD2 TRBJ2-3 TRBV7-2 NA TGTGCCAGCAGCTCGTCTAGCGGGGGGAACACAGATACGCAGTATTTT CASSSSSGGNTDTQYF
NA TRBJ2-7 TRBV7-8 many TGTGCCAGCAGCTTAGCGTCTTCGGGGAACGAGCAGTACTTC CASSLASSGNEQYF
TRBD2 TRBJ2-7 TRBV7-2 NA TGTGCCGGCAGCTTCGGGGGGGCCTCCTACGAGCAGTACTTC CAGSFGGASYEQYF
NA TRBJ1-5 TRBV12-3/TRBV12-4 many TGTGCCAGCAGATCGTCGAATCAGCCCCAGCATTTT CASRSSNQPQHF
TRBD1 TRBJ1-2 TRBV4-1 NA TGCGCCAGCAGCCAAGAAGGTGTTCCAGGGGGGTATCTCTATGGCTACACCTTC CASSQEGVPGGYLYGYTF
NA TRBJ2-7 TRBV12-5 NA TGTGCTAGTGGTTTGGGTCAGACACATTACTACGAGCAGTACTTC CASGLGQTHYYEQYF
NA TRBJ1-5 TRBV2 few TGTGCCAGCCAGGGGCCATATAGCAATCAGCCCCAGCATTTT CASQGPYSNQPQHF
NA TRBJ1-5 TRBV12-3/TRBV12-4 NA TGTGCCAGCAGTTCCCTTTATAGCAATCAGCCCCAGCATTTT CASSSLYSNQPQHF
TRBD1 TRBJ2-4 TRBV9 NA TGTGCCAGCAGCGGCAACCCACTGAGGGAACAGGGGGCGCAGGAGCAGTACTTC CASSGNPLREQGAQEQYF
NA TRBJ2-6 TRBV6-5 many TGTGCCAGCAGTTCCCCTCGTGGGGCCAACGTCCTGACTTTC CASSSPRGANVLTF
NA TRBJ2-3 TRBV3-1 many TGTGCCAGCAGCCAAGGAGATCGTTGGGGCGTCACAGATACGCAGTATTTT CASSQGDRWGVTDTQYF
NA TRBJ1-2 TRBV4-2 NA TGTGCCGGCAGCCAAGATATGCGGTTCGTGGACTATGGCTACACCTTC CAGSQDMRFVDYGYTF
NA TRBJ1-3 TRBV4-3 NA TGCGCCAGCAGCCAAGCCTTGGCTGGAAACACCATATATTTT CASSQALAGNTIYF
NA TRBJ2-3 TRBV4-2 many TGTGCCAGCAGCCAAGGGACCAATACGCAGTATTTT CASSQGTNTQYF
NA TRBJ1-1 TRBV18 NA TGTGCCAGCTCACCGCCTGGACAATGTGAAGCTTTCTTT CASSPPGQCEAFF
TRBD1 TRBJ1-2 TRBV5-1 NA TGCGCCAGCAGCCCCTACACGGGACAGGGGGAAGGCTACACCTTC CASSPYTGQGEGYTF
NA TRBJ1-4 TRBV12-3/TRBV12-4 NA TGTGCCAGCAGGCAAGGACAGTCGGAAGAAAAACTGTTTTTT CASRQGQSEEKLFF
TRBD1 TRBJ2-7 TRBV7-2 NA TGTGCCGGCAGCTACACCTCGGGACAGGGGGTTTACGAGCAGTACTTC CAGSYTSGQGVYEQYF
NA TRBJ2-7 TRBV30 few TGTGCCTGGAGCCTAGGGGCGATTGGGTACTTC CAWSLGAIGYF
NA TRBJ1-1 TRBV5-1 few TGCGCCAGCAGCTTGGAACGGGGGCGCGAAGCTTTCTTT CASSLERGREAFF
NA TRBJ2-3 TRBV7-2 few TGTGCCAGCAGCTTACAGGAGACAGCCCCCTTCGGCGGGCAGTATTTT CASSLQETAPFGGQYF
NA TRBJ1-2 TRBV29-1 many TGCAGCGTTGAAGATCAGTCAGAAACACTCTATGGCTACACCTTC CSVEDQSETLYGYTF
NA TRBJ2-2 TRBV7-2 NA TGTGTCAGCAGCTGGCGAGGGCTAGCGAGTACCGGGGAGCTGTTTTTT CVSSWRGLASTGELFF
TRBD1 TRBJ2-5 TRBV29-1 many TGCAGCGGAGGGACAGGGGAAGAGACCCAGTACTTC CSGGTGEETQYF
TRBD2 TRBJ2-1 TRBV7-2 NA TGTGCCAGCAGCTTAATGGGGGGGGGATCAGTAGAGACCCAGTTCTTC CASSLMGGGSVETQFF
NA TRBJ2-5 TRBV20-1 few TGCAGTGCTAACACCGGGACCACCCCACGAGACGGCACCCAGTACTTC CSANTGTTPRDGTQYF
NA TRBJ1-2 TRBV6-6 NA TGTGCCAGCAGTCCCCGAGGAAGAGGGGATACCTATGGCTACACCTTC CASSPRGRGDTYGYTF
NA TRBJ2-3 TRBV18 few TGTGCCAGCTCACCGATAGAGGGGGATACGCAGTATTTT CASSPIEGDTQYF
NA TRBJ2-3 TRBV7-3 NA TGTGCCAGCAGCTTTAACCCCACAGATACGCAGTATTTT CASSFNPTDTQYF
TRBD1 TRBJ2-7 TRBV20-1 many TGCAGTGCCCCCGGGACAGGGCTTTACGAGCAGTACTTC CSAPGTGLYEQYF
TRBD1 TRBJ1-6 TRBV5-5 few TGTGCCAGCAGCTTGGTAGGAGGGGGCGGATCACCCCTCCACTTT CASSLVGGGGSPLHF